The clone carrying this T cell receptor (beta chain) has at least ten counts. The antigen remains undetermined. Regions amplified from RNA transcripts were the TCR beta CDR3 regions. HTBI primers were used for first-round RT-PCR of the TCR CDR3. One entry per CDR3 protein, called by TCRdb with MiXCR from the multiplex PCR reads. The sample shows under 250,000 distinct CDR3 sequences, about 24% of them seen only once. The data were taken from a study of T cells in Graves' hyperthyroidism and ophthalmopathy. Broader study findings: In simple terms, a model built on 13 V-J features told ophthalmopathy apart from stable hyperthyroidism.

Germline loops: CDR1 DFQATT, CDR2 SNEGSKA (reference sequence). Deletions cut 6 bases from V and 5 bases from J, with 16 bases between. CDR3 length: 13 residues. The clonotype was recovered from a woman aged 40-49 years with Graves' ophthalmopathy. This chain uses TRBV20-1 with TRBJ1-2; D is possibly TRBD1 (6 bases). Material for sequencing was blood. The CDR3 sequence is CSARQDSYYGYTF. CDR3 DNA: TGCAGTGCCAGACAGGATTCGTATTATGGCTACACCTTC.